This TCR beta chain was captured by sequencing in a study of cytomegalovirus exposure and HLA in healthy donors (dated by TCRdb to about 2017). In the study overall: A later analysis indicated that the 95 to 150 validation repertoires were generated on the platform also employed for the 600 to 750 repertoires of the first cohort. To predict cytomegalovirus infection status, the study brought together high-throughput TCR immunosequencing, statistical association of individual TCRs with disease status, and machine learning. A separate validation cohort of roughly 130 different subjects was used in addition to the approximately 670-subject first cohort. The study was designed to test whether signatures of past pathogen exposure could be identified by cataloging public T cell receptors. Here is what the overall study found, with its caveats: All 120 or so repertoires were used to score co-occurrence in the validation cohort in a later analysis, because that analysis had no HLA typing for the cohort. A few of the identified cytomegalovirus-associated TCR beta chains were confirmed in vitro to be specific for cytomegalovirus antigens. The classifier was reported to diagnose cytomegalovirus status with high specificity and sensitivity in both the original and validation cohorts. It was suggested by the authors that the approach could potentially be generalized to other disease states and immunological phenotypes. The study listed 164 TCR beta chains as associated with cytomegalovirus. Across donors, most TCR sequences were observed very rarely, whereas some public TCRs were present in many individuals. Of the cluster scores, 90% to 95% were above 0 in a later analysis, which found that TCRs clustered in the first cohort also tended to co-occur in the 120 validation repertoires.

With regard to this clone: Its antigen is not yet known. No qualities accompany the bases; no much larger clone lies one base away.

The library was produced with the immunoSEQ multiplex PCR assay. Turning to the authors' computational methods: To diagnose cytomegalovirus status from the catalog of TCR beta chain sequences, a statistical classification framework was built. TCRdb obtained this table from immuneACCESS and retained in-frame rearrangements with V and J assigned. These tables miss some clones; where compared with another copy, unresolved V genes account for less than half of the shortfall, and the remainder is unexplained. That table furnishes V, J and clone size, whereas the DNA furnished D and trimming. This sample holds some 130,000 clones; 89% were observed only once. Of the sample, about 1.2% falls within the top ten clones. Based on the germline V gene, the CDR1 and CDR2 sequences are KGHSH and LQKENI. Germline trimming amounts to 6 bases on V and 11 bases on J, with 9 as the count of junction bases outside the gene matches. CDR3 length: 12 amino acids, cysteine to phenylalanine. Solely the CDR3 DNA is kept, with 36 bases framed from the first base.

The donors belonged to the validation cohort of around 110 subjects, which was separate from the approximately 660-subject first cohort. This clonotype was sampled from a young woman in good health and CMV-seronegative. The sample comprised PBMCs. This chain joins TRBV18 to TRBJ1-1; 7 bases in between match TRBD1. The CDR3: CASSLDRAEAFF. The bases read TGTGCCAGCTCCCTTGACAGGGCCGAGGCTTTCTTT.